Given below is one TCR beta chain in context. The target antigen is unknown. The data are from a study of T cell responses to AZD1222 COVID-19 vaccine. Germline V gene sequence: CDR1 GTSNPN, CDR2 SVGIG (reference sequence). V lost 2 bases and J lost 6; bases outside the gene matches: 1. This CDR3 region has 12 residues. Study results and limitations: Clonal diversity was possibly underestimated, and white British individuals and females predominated among donors.

Profiled with immunoSEQ multiplex PCR; TCRdb holds only in-frame clones, not every one. Among about 53,000 clones, approximately 84% were seen once, and the ten largest hold approximately 30%. Sequenced here: peripheral blood, sampled on day 0 of AZD1222 vaccination. This TCR derives from an adult in good health. The chain couples TRBV30 to TRBJ2-1; 7 bases are a match to TRBD1. Here the CDR3 reads CAWSRQGNEQFF. CDR3 nucleotides: TGTGCCTGGAGTCGACAGGGCAATGAGCAGTTCTTC.